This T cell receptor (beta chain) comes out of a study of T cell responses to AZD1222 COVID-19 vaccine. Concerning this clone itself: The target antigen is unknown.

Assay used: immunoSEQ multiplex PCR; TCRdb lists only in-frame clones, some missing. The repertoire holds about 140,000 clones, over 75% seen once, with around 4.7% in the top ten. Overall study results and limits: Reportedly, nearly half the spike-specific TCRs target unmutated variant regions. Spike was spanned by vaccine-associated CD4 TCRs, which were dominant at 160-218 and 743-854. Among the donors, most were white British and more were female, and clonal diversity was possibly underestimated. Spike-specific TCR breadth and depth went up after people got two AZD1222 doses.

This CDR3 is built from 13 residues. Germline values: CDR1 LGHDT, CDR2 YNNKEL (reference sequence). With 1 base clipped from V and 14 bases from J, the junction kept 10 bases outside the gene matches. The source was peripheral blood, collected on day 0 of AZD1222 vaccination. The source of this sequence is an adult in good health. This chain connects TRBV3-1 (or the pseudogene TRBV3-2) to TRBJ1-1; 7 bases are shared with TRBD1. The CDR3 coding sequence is TGTGCCAGCAGCCAAGGGGGTCGGACAGGAACCTTCTTT. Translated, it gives CASSQGGRTGTFF.